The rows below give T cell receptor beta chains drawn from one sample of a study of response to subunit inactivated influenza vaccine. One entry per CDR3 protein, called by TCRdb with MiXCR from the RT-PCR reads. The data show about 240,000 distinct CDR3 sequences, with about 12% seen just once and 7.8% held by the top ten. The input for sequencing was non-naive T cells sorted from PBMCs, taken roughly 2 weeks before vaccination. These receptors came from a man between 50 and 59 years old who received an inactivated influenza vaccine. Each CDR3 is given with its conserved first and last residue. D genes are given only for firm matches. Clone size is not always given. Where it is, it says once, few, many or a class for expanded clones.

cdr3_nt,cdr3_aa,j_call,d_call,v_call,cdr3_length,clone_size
TGCAGTGCTAGAGATCTCAGGAACACTGAAGCTTTCTTT,CSARDLRNTEAFF,TRBJ1-1,-,TRBV20-1,13,-
TGTGCCAGCAGCGCCTTTCAGGGGGTCACCGGGGAGCTGTTTTTT,CASSAFQGVTGELFF,TRBJ2-2,TRBD1,TRBV7-9,15,many
TGTGCCAGCAGTTTAACAGGAGTCTACGAGCAGTACTTC,CASSLTGVYEQYF,TRBJ2-7,-,TRBV27,13,few
TGTGCCAGCAGTCAGCGCCAACCATACAATGAGCAGTTCTTC,CASSQRQPYNEQFF,TRBJ2-1,-,TRBV27,14,few
TGTGCTTCCTCAGGGGGGCGCGTCTATGGCTACACCTTC,CASSGGRVYGYTF,TRBJ1-2,TRBD1,TRBV30,13,few
TGTGCCAGCAGTTTTAACTACCTTACCTCCGAGCAGTACTTC,CASSFNYLTSEQYF,TRBJ2-7,-,TRBV28,14,few
TGCAGTGCTAGAGATGGTAATTCACCCCTCCACTTT,CSARDGNSPLHF,TRBJ1-6,-,TRBV20-1,12,-
TGTGCCAGCTCACCGGACTCTGGCGAGCAGTACTTC,CASSPDSGEQYF,TRBJ2-7,-,TRBV18,12,once
TGCAGTGCTATACGTATCGGGACTAGTAACACAGATACGCAGTATTTT,CSAIRIGTSNTDTQYF,TRBJ2-3,TRBD2,TRBV20-1,16,-
TGTGCCAGCAGCTCCCAGGCCGCCTACAATGAGCAGTTCTTC,CASSSQAAYNEQFF,TRBJ2-1,-,TRBV7-9,14,-
TGCAGTGCTAGTAGCCCGCAGGGGGAAATTCCCTACGAGCAGTACTTC,CSASSPQGEIPYEQYF,TRBJ2-7,TRBD1,TRBV20-1,16,-
TGTGCCAGCAGTAGGGACAGGTTGAACACTGAAGCTTTCTTT,CASSRDRLNTEAFF,TRBJ1-1,TRBD1,TRBV12-3/TRBV12-4,14,many
TGCAGTGCTAGAGTGAAGGGATGGGAGACCCAGTACTTC,CSARVKGWETQYF,TRBJ2-5,-,TRBV20-1,13,-
TGTGCCAGCAGGCCCGACAGGGCCTTCTATAATTCACCCCTCCACTTT,CASRPDRAFYNSPLHF,TRBJ1-6,TRBD1,TRBV6-1,16,-
TGTGCCAGCAGCGTAGGGGTCACATTAAATGAAAAACTGTTTTTT,CASSVGVTLNEKLFF,TRBJ1-4,-,TRBV9,15,many
TGTGCCAGTTTTGGGGCGACTTTCAACACCGGGGAGCTGTTTTTT,CASFGATFNTGELFF,TRBJ2-2,-,TRBV12-3/TRBV12-4,15,few
TGTGCCAGTAGTTCATCCGGGACCAAAATCCGCTACGAGCAGTACTTC,CASSSSGTKIRYEQYF,TRBJ2-7,-,TRBV19,16,-
TGTGCCAGCAGGGGACAGGGGGCGGGCGGGGAGCTGTTTTTT,CASRGQGAGGELFF,TRBJ2-2,TRBD1,TRBV25-1,14,-
TGTGCCAGCAGTTACTCACGGGTAGGGTCCTACGAGCAGTACTTC,CASSYSRVGSYEQYF,TRBJ2-7,-,TRBV6-5,15,few
TGTGCCAGCAGTGCTGTTAACTATGGCTACACCTTC,CASSAVNYGYTF,TRBJ1-2,-,TRBV6-1,12,many
TGTGCCAGCAGAGGGTGGGGAGTTGAAAAACTGTTTTTT,CASRGWGVEKLFF,TRBJ1-4,-,TRBV6-1,13,-
TGTGCCAGCCGACCTTCAGGAAACTATGGCTACACCTTC,CASRPSGNYGYTF,TRBJ1-2,-,TRBV2,13,-
TGTGCCAGCAGCCACACCGGGACAGAAAAGAACACTGAAGCTTTCTTT,CASSHTGTEKNTEAFF,TRBJ1-1,TRBD1,TRBV3-1,16,many
TGCAGTGTTCTTCGGAGCGGGAGGACCTACGAGCAGTACTTC,CSVLRSGRTYEQYF,TRBJ2-7,TRBD2,TRBV20-1,14,many
TGTGCCAGCAGCTTAGGCCTCAGCGGGGAAGAGACCCAGTACTTC,CASSLGLSGEETQYF,TRBJ2-5,TRBD2,TRBV7-9,15,few
TGTGCCAGCAGCCCCTCCGGACGGGTCTCTGGAAACACCATATATTTT,CASSPSGRVSGNTIYF,TRBJ1-3,-,TRBV27,16,many
TGCAGCGTTGGCTTAGCGGGCTACGAGCAGTACTTC,CSVGLAGYEQYF,TRBJ2-7,TRBD2,TRBV29-1,12,-
TGCAGTGCTACCCGACTAGCGGGGAGCACAGATACGCAGTATTTT,CSATRLAGSTDTQYF,TRBJ2-3,TRBD2,TRBV20-1,15,-
TGTGCCAGCAGCCGGACGTTCAACTATGGCTACACCTTC,CASSRTFNYGYTF,TRBJ1-2,-,TRBV7-9,13,-
TGTGCCAGCAGTGTTGGGCCGCCGAATAATGAGCAGTTCTTC,CASSVGPPNNEQFF,TRBJ2-1,-,TRBV6-4,14,few
TGTGCCAGCAGTGAACGGGACATACGTTTCGCTTTCTTT,CASSERDIRFAFF,TRBJ1-1,-,TRBV25-1,13,-
TGTGCCAGCAGTTTTCAAGGGGGAAGAGGCTACACCTTC,CASSFQGGRGYTF,TRBJ1-2,-,TRBV28,13,many
TGTGCCAGCAAGGGTGGGCGGGGGAGCTACAATGAGCAGTTCTTC,CASKGGRGSYNEQFF,TRBJ2-1,TRBD2,TRBV12-3/TRBV12-4,15,many
TGCAGTGCTAGAGCCCCCCTCCCCCGGGAGACCCAGTACTTC,CSARAPLPRETQYF,TRBJ2-5,-,TRBV20-1,14,few
TGTGCCAGCAGTTACACGGGAGGAGGCAATCAGCCCCAGCATTTT,CASSYTGGGNQPQHF,TRBJ1-5,-,TRBV6-2/TRBV6-3,15,few